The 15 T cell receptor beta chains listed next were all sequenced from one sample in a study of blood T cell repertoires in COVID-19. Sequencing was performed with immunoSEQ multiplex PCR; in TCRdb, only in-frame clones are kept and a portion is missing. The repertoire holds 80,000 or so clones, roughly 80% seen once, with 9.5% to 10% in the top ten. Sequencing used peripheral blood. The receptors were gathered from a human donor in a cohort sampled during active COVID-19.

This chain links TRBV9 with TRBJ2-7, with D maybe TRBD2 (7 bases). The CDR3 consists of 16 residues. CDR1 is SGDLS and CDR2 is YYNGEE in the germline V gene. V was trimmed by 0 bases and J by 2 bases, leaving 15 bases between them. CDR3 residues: CASSVGGGTLTYEQYF. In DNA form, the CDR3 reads TGTGCCAGCAGCGTAGGGGGGGGGACACTCACCTACGAGCAGTACTTC.

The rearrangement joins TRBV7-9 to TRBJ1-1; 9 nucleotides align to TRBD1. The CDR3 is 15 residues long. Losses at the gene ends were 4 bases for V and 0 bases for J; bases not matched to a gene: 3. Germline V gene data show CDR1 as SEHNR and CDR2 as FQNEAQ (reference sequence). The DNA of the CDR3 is TGTGCCAGCAGCTCCCGGACAGGGGTGAACACTGAAGCTTTCTTT. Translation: CASSSRTGVNTEAFF.

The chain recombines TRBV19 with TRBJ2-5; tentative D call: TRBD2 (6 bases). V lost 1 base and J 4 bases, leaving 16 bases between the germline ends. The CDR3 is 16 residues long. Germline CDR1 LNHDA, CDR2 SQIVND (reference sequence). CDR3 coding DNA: TGTGCCAGTAGTATAGGAGGGAGACGGAGGGGAGAGACCCAGTACTTC. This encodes CASSIGGRRRGETQYF.

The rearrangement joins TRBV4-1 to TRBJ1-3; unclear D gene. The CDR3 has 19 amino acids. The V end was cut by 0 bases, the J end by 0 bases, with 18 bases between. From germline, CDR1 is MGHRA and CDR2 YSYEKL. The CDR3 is CASSQDSHLWFGSGNTIYF. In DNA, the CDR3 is TGCGCCAGCAGCCAAGATTCCCACCTGTGGTTCGGCTCTGGAAACACCATATATTTT.

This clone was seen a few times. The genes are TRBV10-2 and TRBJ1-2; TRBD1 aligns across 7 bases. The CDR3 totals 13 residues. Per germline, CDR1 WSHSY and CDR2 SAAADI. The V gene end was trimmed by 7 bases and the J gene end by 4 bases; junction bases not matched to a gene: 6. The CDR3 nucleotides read TGCGCCAGCAAGGGGGCGGGACCCTATGGCTACACCTTC. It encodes CASKGAGPYGYTF.

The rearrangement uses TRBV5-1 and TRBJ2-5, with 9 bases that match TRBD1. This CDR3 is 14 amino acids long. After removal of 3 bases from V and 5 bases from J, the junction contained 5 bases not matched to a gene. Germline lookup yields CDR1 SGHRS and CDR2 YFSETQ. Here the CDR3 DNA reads TGCGCCAGCAGCTACGGACAGGGGAGGGAGACCCAGTACTTC. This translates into CASSYGQGRETQYF.

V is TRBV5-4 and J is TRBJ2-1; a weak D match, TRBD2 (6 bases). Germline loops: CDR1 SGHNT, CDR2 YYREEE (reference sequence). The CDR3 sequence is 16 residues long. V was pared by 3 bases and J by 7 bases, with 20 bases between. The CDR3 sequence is CASSSGPLGGGNEQFF. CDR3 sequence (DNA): TGTGCCAGCAGCTCCGGCCCCTTGGGGGGTGGGAATGAGCAGTTCTTC.

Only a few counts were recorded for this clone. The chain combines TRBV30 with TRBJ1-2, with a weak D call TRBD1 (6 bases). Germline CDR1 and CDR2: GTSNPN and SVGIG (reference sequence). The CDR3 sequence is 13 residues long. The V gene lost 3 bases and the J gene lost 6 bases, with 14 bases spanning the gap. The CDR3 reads CAWSGGRRNGYTF. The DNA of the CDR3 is TGTGCCTGGAGCGGGGGGCGGCGTAATGGCTACACCTTC. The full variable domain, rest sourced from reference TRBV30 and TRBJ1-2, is SQTIHQWPATLVQPVGSPLSLECTVEGTSNPNLYWYRQAAGRGLQLLFYSVGIGQISSEVPQNLSASRPQDRQFILSSKKLLLSDSGFYLCAWSGGRRNGYTFGSGTRLTVV.

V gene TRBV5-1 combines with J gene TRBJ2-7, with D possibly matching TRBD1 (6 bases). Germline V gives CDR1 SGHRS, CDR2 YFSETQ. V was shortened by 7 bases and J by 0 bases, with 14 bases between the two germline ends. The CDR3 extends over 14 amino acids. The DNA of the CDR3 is TGCGCCAGCGGGACCCAAGGGGGCTCCTACGAGCAGTACTTC. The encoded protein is CASGTQGGSYEQYF. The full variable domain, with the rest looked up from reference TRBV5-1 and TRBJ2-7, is KAGVTQTPRYLIKTRGQQVTLSCSPISGHRSVSWYQQTPGQGLQFLFEYFSETQRNKGNFPGRFSGRQFSNSRSEMNVSTLELGDSALYLCASGTQGGSYEQYFGPGTRLTVT.

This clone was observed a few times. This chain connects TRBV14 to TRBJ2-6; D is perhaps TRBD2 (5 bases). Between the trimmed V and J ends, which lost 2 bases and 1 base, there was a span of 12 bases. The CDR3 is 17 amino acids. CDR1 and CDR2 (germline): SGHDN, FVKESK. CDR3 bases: TGTGCCAGCAGCCAACTAGCCGACGGTTCTGGGGCCAACGTCCTGACTTTC. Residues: CASSQLADGSGANVLTF. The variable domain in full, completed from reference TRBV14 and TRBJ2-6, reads EAGVTQFPSHSVIEKGQTVTLRCDPISGHDNLYWYRRVMGKEIKFLLHFVKESKQDESGMPNNRFLAERTGGTYSTLKVQPAELEDSGVYFCASSQLADGSGANVLTFGAGSRLTVL.

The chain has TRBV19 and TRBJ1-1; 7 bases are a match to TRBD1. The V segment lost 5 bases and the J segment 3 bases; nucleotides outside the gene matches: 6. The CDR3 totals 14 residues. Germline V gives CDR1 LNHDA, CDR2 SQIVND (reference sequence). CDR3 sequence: CASSGGQDYTEAFF. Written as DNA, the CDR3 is TGTGCCAGTAGTGGCGGACAGGATTACACTGAAGCTTTCTTT. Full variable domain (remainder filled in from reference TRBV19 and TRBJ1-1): DGGITQSPKYLFRKEGQNVTLSCEQNLNHDAMYWYRQDPGQGLRLIYYSQIVNDFQKGDIAEGYSVSREKKESFPLTVTSAQKNPTAFYLCASSGGQDYTEAFFGQGTRLTVV.

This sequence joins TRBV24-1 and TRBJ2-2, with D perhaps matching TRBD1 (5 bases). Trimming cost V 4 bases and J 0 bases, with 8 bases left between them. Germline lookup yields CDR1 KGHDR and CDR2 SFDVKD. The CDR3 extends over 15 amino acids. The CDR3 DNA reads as TGTGCCACCAGTGACACAGGAACGAACACCGGGGAGCTGTTTTTT. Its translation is CATSDTGTNTGELFF.

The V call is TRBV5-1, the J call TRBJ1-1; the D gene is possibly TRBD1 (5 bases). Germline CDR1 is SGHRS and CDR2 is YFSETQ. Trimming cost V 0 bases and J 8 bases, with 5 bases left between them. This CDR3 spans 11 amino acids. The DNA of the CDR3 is TGCGCCAGCAGCTTGGGGACAGAAGCTTTCTTT. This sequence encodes CASSLGTEAFF.

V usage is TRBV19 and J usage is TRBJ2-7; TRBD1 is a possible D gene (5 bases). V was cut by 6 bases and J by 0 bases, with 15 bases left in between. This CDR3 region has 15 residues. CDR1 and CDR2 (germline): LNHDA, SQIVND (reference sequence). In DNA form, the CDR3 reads TGTGCCAGTAGCCCCCGCGACAGATCCTCCTACGAGCAGTACTTC. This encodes CASSPRDRSSYEQYF.

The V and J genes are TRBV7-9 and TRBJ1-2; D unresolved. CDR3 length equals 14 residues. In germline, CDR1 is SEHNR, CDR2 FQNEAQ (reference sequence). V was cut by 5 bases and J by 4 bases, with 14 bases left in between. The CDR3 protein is CASSRETAFYGYTF. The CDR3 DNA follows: TGTGCCAGCAGCCGCGAAACAGCTTTCTATGGCTACACCTTC. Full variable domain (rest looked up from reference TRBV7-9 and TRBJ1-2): DTGVSQNPRHKITKRGQNVTFRCDPISEHNRLYWYRQTLGQGPEFLTYFQNEAQLEKSRLLSDRFSAERPKGSFSTLEIQRTEQGDSAMYLCASSRETAFYGYTFGSGTRLTVV.